This T cell receptor (beta chain) was sequenced during a study of T cells in Graves' hyperthyroidism and ophthalmopathy. Findings and limits, study-wide: Model-based prediction identified ophthalmopathy a median about 6 months prior to its onset. Expanded thyroid clonotypes (above 0.001) were mostly also found in blood.

This clonotype was counted only a few times. Its antigen is not identified. What was amplified from RNA transcripts were TCR beta CDR3 regions. The HTBI set primed first-round TCR CDR3 RT-PCR. MiXCR, applied by TCRdb to the multiplex PCR reads, yields one record per CDR3 protein. The sample has nearly 250,000 distinct CDR3 sequences, around 17% seen once. The germline V gene has CDR1 ENHRY and CDR2 SYGVKD. V was shortened by 4 bases and J by 0 bases, with 8 bases between the two germline ends. This CDR3 has 14 residues. The sequencing sample was made of blood. The chain combines TRBV10-3 with TRBJ2-3; tentatively, D is TRBD1 (5 bases). The receptor was isolated from a woman aged 18-29 years with Graves' ophthalmopathy. Here the CDR3 DNA reads TGTGCCATCAGTGTGGGGCGTAGCACAGATACGCAGTATTTT. Amino acids: CAISVGRSTDTQYF.